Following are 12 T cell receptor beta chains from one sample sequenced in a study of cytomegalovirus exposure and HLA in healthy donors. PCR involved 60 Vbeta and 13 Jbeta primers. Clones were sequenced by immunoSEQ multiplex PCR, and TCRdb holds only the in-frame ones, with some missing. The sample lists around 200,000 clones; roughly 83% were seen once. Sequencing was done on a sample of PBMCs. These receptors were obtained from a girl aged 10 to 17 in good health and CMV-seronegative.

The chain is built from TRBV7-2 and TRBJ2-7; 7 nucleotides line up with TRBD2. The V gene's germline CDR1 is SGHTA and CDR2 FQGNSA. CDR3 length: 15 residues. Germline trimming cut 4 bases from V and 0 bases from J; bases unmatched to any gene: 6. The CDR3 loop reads CASSSWGGISYEQYF. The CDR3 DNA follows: TGTGCCAGCAGCTCGTGGGGGGGAATCTCCTACGAGCAGTACTTC.

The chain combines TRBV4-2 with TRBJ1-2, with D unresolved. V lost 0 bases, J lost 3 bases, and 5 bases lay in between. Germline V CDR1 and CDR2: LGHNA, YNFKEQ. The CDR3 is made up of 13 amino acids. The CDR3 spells CASSQDPDYGYTF. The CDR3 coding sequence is TGTGCCAGCAGCCAAGACCCGGACTATGGCTACACCTTC.

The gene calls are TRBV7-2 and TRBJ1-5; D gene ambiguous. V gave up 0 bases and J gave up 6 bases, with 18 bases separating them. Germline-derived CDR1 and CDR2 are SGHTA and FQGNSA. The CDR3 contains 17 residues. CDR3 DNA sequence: TGTGCCAGCAGCTTAGCGCTTAGTAGGAGGACTGGTCAGCCCCAGCATTTT. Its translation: CASSLALSRRTGQPQHF.

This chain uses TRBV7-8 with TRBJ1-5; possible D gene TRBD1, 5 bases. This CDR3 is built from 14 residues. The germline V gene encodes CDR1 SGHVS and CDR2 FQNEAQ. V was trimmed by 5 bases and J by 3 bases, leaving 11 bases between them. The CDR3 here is CASSADSLNQPQHF. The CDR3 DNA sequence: TGTGCCAGCAGCGCAGACAGCCTCAATCAGCCCCAGCATTTT.

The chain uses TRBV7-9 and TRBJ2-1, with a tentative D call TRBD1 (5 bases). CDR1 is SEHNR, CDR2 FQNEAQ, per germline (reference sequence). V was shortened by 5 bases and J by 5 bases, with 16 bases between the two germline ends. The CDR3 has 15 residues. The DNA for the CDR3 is TGTGCCAGCAGCCCAGCCCAGGGTCGGGACAATGAGCAGTTCTTC. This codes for CASSPAQGRDNEQFF.

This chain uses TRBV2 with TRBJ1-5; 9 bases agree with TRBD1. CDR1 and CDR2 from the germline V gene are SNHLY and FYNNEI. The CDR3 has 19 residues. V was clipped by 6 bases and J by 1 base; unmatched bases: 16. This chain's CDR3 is CASSVVSGTGGLSNQPQHF. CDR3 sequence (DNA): TGTGCCAGCAGCGTGGTTAGTGGTACAGGGGGCCTAAGCAATCAGCCCCAGCATTTT.

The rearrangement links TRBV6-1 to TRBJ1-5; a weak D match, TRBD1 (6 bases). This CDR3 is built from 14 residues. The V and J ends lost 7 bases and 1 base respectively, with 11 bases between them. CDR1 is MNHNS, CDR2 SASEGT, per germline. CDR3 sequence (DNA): TGTGCCAGCACCGAGGGACAAAGCAATCAGCCCCAGCATTTT. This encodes CASTEGQSNQPQHF.

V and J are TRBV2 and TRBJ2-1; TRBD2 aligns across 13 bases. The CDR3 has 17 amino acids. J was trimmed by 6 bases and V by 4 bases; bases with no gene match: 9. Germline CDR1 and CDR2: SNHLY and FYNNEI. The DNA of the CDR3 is TGTGCCAGCAGTGTCCCAGAACTAGCGGGGGGGCTCAATGAGCAGTTCTTC. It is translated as CASSVPELAGGLNEQFF.

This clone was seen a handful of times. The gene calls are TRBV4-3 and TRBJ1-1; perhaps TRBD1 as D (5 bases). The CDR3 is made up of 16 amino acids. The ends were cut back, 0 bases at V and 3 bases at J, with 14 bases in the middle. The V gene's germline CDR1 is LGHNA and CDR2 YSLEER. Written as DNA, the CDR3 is TGCGCCAGCAGCCAAGATGCAGGGTTTGAGCACACTGAAGCTTTCTTT. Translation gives CASSQDAGFEHTEAFF.

The CDR3 loop reads CASSLLYRPYGYTF. The CDR3 bases are TGTGCCAGCAGCCTTTTATACAGGCCCTATGGCTACACCTTC. The genes are TRBV27 and TRBJ1-2; D perhaps matches TRBD1 (5 bases). V dropped 6 bases and J dropped 4 bases, with 15 bases sitting between them. Germline CDR1 is MNHEY and CDR2 is SMNVEV (reference sequence). CDR3 length equals 14 residues.

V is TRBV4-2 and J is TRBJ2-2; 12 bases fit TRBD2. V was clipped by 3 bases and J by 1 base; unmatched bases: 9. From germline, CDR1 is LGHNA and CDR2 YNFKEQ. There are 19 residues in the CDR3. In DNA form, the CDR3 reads TGTGCCAGCAGCCACGAAATAGGACTAGCGGGGAAGAACACCGGGGAGCTGTTTTTT. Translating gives CASSHEIGLAGKNTGELFF.

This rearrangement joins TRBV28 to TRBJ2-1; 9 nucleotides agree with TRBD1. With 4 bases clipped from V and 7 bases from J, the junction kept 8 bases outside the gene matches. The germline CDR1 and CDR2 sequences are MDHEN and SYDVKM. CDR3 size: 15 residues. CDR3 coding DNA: TGTGCCAGCAGTTACAGGGGGCAGATGGTAAATGAGCAGTTCTTC. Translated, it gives CASSYRGQMVNEQFF.